A few counts support the clone carrying this T cell receptor beta chain. What it recognizes is unknown. The CDR3 sequence is 14 residues long. The junction had 7 bases not matched to a gene; V was cut back by 2 bases and J by 5 bases. Germline V gene sequence: CDR1 DFQATT, CDR2 SNEGSKA (reference sequence). The TCR beta cDNA libraries carried unique molecular identifiers. TCRdb itself ran the PCR reads through MiXCR, one entry per CDR3 protein. The repertoire holds 740,000 or so distinct CDR3 sequences, with 53% as singletons. This sample stems from a study of post-analysis software for immune sequencing data. Study-wide findings and caveats: Controls showed lower frequencies than patients for four to six TRBV segments, and TRBV5-6, TRBV5-1 and TRBV20-1 were among these.

This chain joins TRBV20-1 and TRBJ2-7, with 9 bases lining up with TRBD2. The receptor was derived from a girl between 10 and 17 years old with multiple sclerosis. Sequenced sample: blood. CDR3 residues: CSARLSGSRHEQYF. The CDR3 region has the DNA TGCAGTGCTAGACTTAGCGGGAGCCGCCACGAGCAGTACTTC.